This entry lists 10 T cell receptor beta chains sequenced from one sample in a study of blood T cell repertoires in COVID-19. Measured with immunoSEQ multiplex PCR; TCRdb has only the in-frame clones, and not every one. The sample shows about 260,000 clones, approximately 87% of them seen only once. Sequencing used peripheral blood. The source is a woman in her forties who had recovered from COVID-19.

This clone was observed a handful of times. The chain joins TRBV5-1 to TRBJ1-1; TRBD1 might be the D (6 bases). The germline CDR1 and CDR2 sequences are SGHRS and YFSETQ. The CDR3 sequence is 14 residues long. With 4 bases removed from V and 1 base from J, the gap between germline ends came to 11 bases. DNA of the CDR3: TGCGCCAGCAGCACGACAGGAGGGAACACTGAAGCTTTCTTT. This encodes CASSTTGGNTEAFF.

This chain uses TRBV7-2 with TRBJ2-5; a possible D gene is TRBD1 (5 bases). Germline V lookup: CDR1 SGHTA, CDR2 FQGNSA. CDR3 size: 14 residues. Trimming stripped 1 base from V and 5 bases from J, with 11 bases between. CDR3 in DNA: TGTGCCAGCAGCTTAGTAAAGGGGCAGGAGACCCAGTACTTC. Its translation is CASSLVKGQETQYF.

The chain couples TRBV5-4 to TRBJ2-1; TRBD1 agrees at 10 bases. This CDR3 is 16 amino acids long. In germline, CDR1 is SGHNT, CDR2 YYREEE (reference sequence). The V segment lost 4 bases and the J segment 5 bases; nucleotides outside the gene matches: 9. This chain's CDR3 is CASSLPWGQGHNEQFF. CDR3 nucleotides: TGTGCCAGCAGCCTCCCCTGGGGACAGGGGCACAATGAGCAGTTCTTC. The full variable domain, its missing parts supplied by reference TRBV5-4 and TRBJ2-1, is ETGVTQSPTHLIKTRGQQVTLRCSSQSGHNTVSWYQQALGQGPQFIFQYYREEENGRGNFPPRFSGLQFPNYSSELNVNALELDDSALYLCASSLPWGQGHNEQFFGPGTRLTVL.

The chain recombines TRBV4-3 with TRBJ1-5; D call uncertain. The germline gives CDR1 LGHNA, CDR2 YSLEER. V dropped 0 bases and J dropped 5 bases, with 8 bases sitting between them. The CDR3 extends over 14 amino acids. CDR3 DNA: TGCGCCAGCAGCCAAGATAGGAGGTATCAGCCCCAGCATTTT. It is translated as CASSQDRRYQPQHF.

This clone was detected a few times. Other nucleotide sequences from this sample produce the same CDR3. The chain employs TRBV28 and TRBJ1-2; D is unresolved. Trimming removed 2 bases at V and 3 bases at J, with 4 bases between. CDR1 and CDR2 (germline): MDHEN, SYDVKM. The CDR3 sequence is 12 residues long. The CDR3 nucleotides read TGTGCCAGCAGTTTACGGGACTATGGCTACACCTTC. It translates to CASSLRDYGYTF.

This chain links TRBV25-1 with TRBJ1-2; TRBD1 might be the D (5 bases). Trimming took off 2 bases at V and 6 bases at J, with 13 bases between the two ends. The CDR3 is 14 residues long. Germline V CDR1 and CDR2: MGHDK, SYGVNS. CDR3 DNA sequence: TGTGCCAGCAGTGAACAAGCTCGGGGGGATGGCTACACCTTC. Translation gives CASSEQARGDGYTF.

The CDR3 region is CASSRTPTNTGELFF. The CDR3, as DNA: TGTGCCAGTAGTAGGACACCGACGAACACCGGGGAGCTGTTTTTT. The rearrangement uses TRBV19 and TRBJ2-2, with a weak D call TRBD1 (5 bases). Deletions cut 4 bases from V and 0 bases from J, with 9 bases between. The CDR3 length is 15 residues. The germline CDR1 and CDR2 sequences are LNHDA and SQIVND (reference sequence).

This chain connects TRBV19 to TRBJ1-6; weak D call: TRBD1 (5 bases). This CDR3 contains 15 residues. The germline CDR1 and CDR2 sequences are LNHDA and SQIVND (reference sequence). V lost 6 bases and J 7 bases, leaving 16 bases between the germline ends. CDR3 sequence: CASSRGGYKNSPLHF. The CDR3 bases are TGTGCCAGTAGCCGGGGGGGGTATAAAAATTCACCCCTCCACTTT.

The chain combines TRBV29-1 with TRBJ2-5, with 10 bases that match TRBD2. Trimming at V came to 6 bases and at J to 5 bases, leaving 9 bases not matched to a gene. CDR3 length: 14 residues. The V gene's germline CDR1 is SQVTM and CDR2 ANQGSEA. The DNA of the CDR3 is TGCAGCGTCCATAGCGGGGGGAGAGGGGAGACCCAGTACTTC. It yields the protein CSVHSGGRGETQYF.

The chain is built from TRBV7-2 and TRBJ1-4; 9 bases match TRBD1. This CDR3 has 14 residues. V shed 2 bases and J 10 bases; nucleotides not matched to a gene: 5. The germline V gene encodes CDR1 SGHTA and CDR2 FQGNSA. The CDR3 sequence is CASSLRQGEGKLFF. Here the CDR3 DNA reads TGTGCCAGCAGCTTAAGACAGGGGGAGGGAAAACTGTTTTTT.